The source of this TCR beta chain is a study of cytomegalovirus exposure and HLA in healthy donors. General study points: The study designated fewer than 200 TCR beta chains cytomegalovirus-associated. As a later analysis revealed, the rate of TCR association differed by HLA locus, with DRB1 most and HLA-C fewest. A previous analysis found most TCR beta V segments productive roughly 87% or roughly 30% of the time. The majority of TCR sequences were rare, yet some public TCRs appeared in many donors.

This clone was observed a few times. Its target is unknown. The PCR employed 60 Vbeta primers together with 13 Jbeta primers. TCRdb's copy holds only in-frame clones and misses some; the assay was immunoSEQ multiplex PCR. In the table there are 90,000 to 120,000 clones, 65% to 85% of which are singletons. The CDR3 runs 13 residues. V gave up 6 bases and J gave up 6 bases, with 13 bases separating them. Germline loops: CDR1 MNHNS, CDR2 SASEGT. The TCR was taken from a man between 18 and 29 years old in good health and CMV-seronegative. The gene calls are TRBV6-1 and TRBJ2-3, with D unclear. Sequenced input: PBMCs. In DNA, the CDR3 is TGTGCCAGCAGCCCAACAGTTACGGATACGCAGTATTTT. It encodes CASSPTVTDTQYF.